This entry concerns a single T cell receptor (beta chain). Its specificity is not known. The assay was immunoSEQ multiplex PCR, and TCRdb's table has in-frame clones only and misses some. This table has approximately 54,000 clones, more than 85% appearing once. The source of the sample is a study of OX40 agonist ivuxolimab in advanced cancers. Study information: Patients treated during dose escalation were battling hepatocellular carcinoma, melanoma, renal cell or head and neck cancer. Study-wide results and caveats: With doses of 0.1 to 3.0 mg/kg, CD4+ and CD8+ blood T cells had undergone clonal expansion by week 6.

Germline CDR1 reads SEHNR; CDR2 reads FQNEAQ (reference sequence). This CDR3 is built from 15 residues. The germline V and J ends were trimmed by 5 bases and 4 bases, with 18 bases remaining between them. Sequences were derived from CD4+ or CD8+ T cells sorted from blood, sampled in a trial of the OX40 agonist ivuxolimab. The chain links TRBV7-9 to TRBJ2-7; possible D gene TRBD1, 5 bases. This clonotype originated in an adult with an advanced solid tumor such as melanoma, head and neck, liver or kidney cancer. The CDR3 DNA sequence: TGTGCCAGCAGCCAGGGTCGACTCGAGGTTTACGAGCAGTACTTC. This encodes CASSQGRLEVYEQYF.